The following is a TCR beta chain sequence with its context. Its antigen remains unidentified. Definition of naive CD8+ T cells rested on a CD45RO-CCR7+CD27+CD95- profile. Researchers prepared the TRB cDNA libraries using 5' RACE with UMI labels. Using the 5' RACE reads, TCRdb records one entry per CDR3 protein without DNA. Its clone listing holds 100,000 to 150,000 distinct CDR3 sequences. This specimen comes from a study of CXCR3-negative and CXCR3-positive naive CD8 T cells. Study-wide results and limits: Naive cells used TRBV-TRBJ genes in much the same way whether CXCR3-negative or CXCR3-positive; memory cells did not. Naive subsets did not differ in surface CD5, and TRB CDR3 properties served to infer TCR strength. TRB CDR3s were more hydrophobic in CXCR3-positive than in CXCR3-negative naive cells. Each naive subset displayed comparably high diversity, whereas memory CD8+ cells displayed much lower diversity.

CDR1 and CDR2 (germline): SGHVS, FQNEAQ. The CDR3 runs to 13 residues. The sequencing input was naive CXCR3+ CD8+ T cells from blood. Subset defined: CD45RO-CCR7+CD27+CD95- naive CD8+ T cells expressing CXCR3 (TNR3+). The receptor was isolated from a human donor in good health. Some clones in this sample may be carry-over from other donors' samples. V gene TRBV7-8 combines with J gene TRBJ1-1; the D call from TCRdb, TRBD1, cannot be confirmed without DNA. CDR3 protein: CASSEGTELEAFF.